Described below is a single T cell receptor (beta chain) sequence and its context. No cognate antigen has been identified for it. No per-base quality is available; no much larger clone lies one base away. These data are taken from a study of chemoradiotherapy in HPV16-positive cancers (dated 2022 in TCRdb). Study-wide context: Candidate HPV-specific T-cell clones and common TCR motifs were defined through functional T-cell assays on cells from two HPV16-positive patients. The candidate HPV-specific TCRs and motifs were subsequently tracked in TCR repertoires obtained from 70 to 95 patients with HPV-related cancers. The study asked whether T-cell immunity against the HPV oncoproteins E6 and E7 changes during chemoradiotherapy and whether it affects survival.

Library method: the immunoSEQ multiplex PCR assay. Sourced from immuneACCESS, this table was stored by TCRdb with only in-frame sequences that have V and J called. A share of the clones is absent; for the studies checked, an unresolved V gene accounts for under half, and the remainder has no known explanation. This sample lists under 35,000 clones; about 93% were detected once. The top ten constitute 18% of the sample. Via the germline V gene, CDR1 is MGHDK and CDR2 SYGVNS. Measured from the cysteine to the phenylalanine, the CDR3 is 13 residues long. The only DNA kept is the CDR3, 39 bases in frame from the first base. Trimming costs V 3 bases and J 2 bases, and their ends lie 2 bases apart. Results the study describes overall, beyond this receptor: Among HPV16-positive patients, expansion of HPV-responsive T cells during chemoradiotherapy was associated with better recurrence-free survival. The survival association was reported for HPV16-positive patients, and the functional definition of HPV-specific T cells was derived from only a couple of HPV16-positive patients. Expansion of candidate HPV-specific clones and E7-related TCR motifs was observed in the tumor microenvironment during treatment, whereas no such expansion was observed for non-HPV-specific T cells.

Repertoires were sampled repeatedly over the course of chemoradiotherapy, so clonal expansion could be followed in the tumor microenvironment. This chain is built from TRBV25-1 and TRBJ2-6; no D gene call is confident. This clonotype was sampled from a human donor with HPV-associated anogenital cancer. The sample consisted of blood, taken from a patient who underwent chemoradiotherapy. CDR3 protein: CASSDAGANVLTF. The DNA sequence follows: TGTGCCAGCAGTGATGCTGGGGCCAACGTCCTGACTTTC.